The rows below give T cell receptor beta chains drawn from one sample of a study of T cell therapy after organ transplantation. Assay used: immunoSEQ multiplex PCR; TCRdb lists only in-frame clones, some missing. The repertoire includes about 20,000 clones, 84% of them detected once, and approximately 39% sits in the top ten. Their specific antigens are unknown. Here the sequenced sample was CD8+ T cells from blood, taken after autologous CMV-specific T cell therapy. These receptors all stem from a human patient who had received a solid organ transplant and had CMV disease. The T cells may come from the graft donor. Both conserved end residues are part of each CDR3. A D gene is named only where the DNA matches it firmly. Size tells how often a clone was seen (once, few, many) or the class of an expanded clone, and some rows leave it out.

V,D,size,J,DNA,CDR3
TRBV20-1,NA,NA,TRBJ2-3,TGCAGTGCTAGATCTGATACGCAGTATTTT,CSARSDTQYF
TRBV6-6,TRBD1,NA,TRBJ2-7,TGTGCCAGCAGTTACTTAACGACAGGGGCTGCAATTGAGCAGTACTTC,CASSYLTTGAAIEQYF
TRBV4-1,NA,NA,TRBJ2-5,TGCGCCAGCAGCCCCCTGGACATGCCGGGAGAGACCCAGTACTTC,CASSPLDMPGETQYF
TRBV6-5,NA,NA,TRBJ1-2,TGTGCCAGCAGTCCACCCGTCAGGGGAAACTATGGCTACACCTTC,CASSPPVRGNYGYTF
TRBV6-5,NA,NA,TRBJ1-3,TGTGCCAGCACCTCAGACAGAAACACCATATATTTT,CASTSDRNTIYF
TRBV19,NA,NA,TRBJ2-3,TGTGCCAGTCAACCCTCGAACGTAGATACGCAGTATTTT,CASQPSNVDTQYF
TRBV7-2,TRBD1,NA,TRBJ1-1,TGTGCCAGCAGCTGGGGAACAGGGGGGAACACTGAAGCTTTCTTT,CASSWGTGGNTEAFF
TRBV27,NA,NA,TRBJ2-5,TGTGCCAGCAGTTTATTAGCGGCGCAAGAGACCCAGTACTTC,CASSLLAAQETQYF
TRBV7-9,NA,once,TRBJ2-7,TGTGCCAGCAGCTCCGACAGGCTTTTCTACGAGCAGTACTTC,CASSSDRLFYEQYF
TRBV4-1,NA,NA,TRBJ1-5,TGCGCCAGCAGCCAAAGGGATTATAGCAATCAGCCCCAGCATTTT,CASSQRDYSNQPQHF
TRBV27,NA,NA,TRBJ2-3,TGTGCCAGCAGTCATTTTTCGACCGGAGATACGCAGTATTTT,CASSHFSTGDTQYF
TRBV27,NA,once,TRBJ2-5,TGTGCCAGCAGTTACGGACAGTTCCAAGAGACCCAGTACTTC,CASSYGQFQETQYF
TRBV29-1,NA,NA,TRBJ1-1,TGCAGCGTTTCGGGGATGAACACTGAAGCTTTCTTT,CSVSGMNTEAFF
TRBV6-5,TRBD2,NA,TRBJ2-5,TGTGCCAGCAGTTACGCTAGCGGGGCCTGGGAGACCCAGTACTTC,CASSYASGAWETQYF
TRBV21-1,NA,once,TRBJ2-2,TGTGCCAGCAGCAGACAGGGGCGGGGAGCTGTTTTT,CASSRQGRGAVF
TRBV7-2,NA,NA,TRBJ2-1,TGTGCCAGCAGCTCACAAAGCTCCTACAATGAGCAGTTCTTC,CASSSQSSYNEQFF
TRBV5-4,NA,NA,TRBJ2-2,TGTGCCAGCAGCTCACGACAGATCACCGGGGAGCTGTTTTTT,CASSSRQITGELFF
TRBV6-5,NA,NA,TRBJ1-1,TGTGCCAGCAGTTCGAACGAAATGAACACTGAAGCTTTCTTT,CASSSNEMNTEAFF
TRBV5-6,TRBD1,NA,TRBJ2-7,TGTGCCAGCAGCCAAAACCACAGGGGTTCGTCCTCCTACGAGCAGTACTTC,CASSQNHRGSSSYEQYF
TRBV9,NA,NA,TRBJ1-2,TGTGCCAGCAGCGTTGGGGGGTATGGCTACACCTTC,CASSVGGYGYTF